These 25 T cell receptor beta chains came from one sample sequenced in a study of blood T cell repertoires in COVID-19. TCRdb's table, derived via immunoSEQ multiplex PCR, lists solely in-frame clones and lacks some. Seen here are under 250,000 clones, about 87% observed once, and the top ten hold under 4.5%. The specimen was PBMCs or T cells enriched from blood (not recorded which). Receptors originate from a woman in her 30s who had been exposed to COVID-19.

V gene TRBV5-8 combines with J gene TRBJ1-3, with 7 bases aligning to TRBD1. V lost 2 bases, J lost 3 bases, and 5 bases stayed unmatched. Germline values: CDR1 SGHTS, CDR2 YDEGEE. The length of the CDR3 is 15 residues. In DNA form, the CDR3 reads TGTGCCAGCAGCTTTGGGACAGAATATGGAAACACCATATATTTT. Its translation: CASSFGTEYGNTIYF.

This chain connects TRBV29-1 to TRBJ1-2, with D possibly being TRBD1 (6 bases). This CDR3 is built from 11 residues. V shed 3 bases and J shed 8 bases, with 10 bases lying between them. The germline V gene encodes CDR1 SQVTM and CDR2 ANQGSEA. CDR3 nucleotide sequence: TGCAGCGTTGAGGGGGCGGAGGGCTACACCTTC. Amino acid sequence: CSVEGAEGYTF.

This clone has only one observation. V usage is TRBV7-9 and J usage is TRBJ2-5, with TRBD2 matching 13 bases. V shed 5 bases and J 5 bases; nucleotides not matched to a gene: 11. The CDR3 extends over 17 amino acids. The germline V gene encodes CDR1 SEHNR and CDR2 FQNEAQ (reference sequence). Here the CDR3 DNA reads TGTGCCAGCAGCACCACCCGACTAGCGGGAGGCGCCGAGACCCAGTACTTC. Its protein product is CASSTTRLAGGAETQYF.

The chain has TRBV19 and TRBJ1-1, with 8 bases matching TRBD1. Trimming cost V 4 bases and J 0 bases; bases outside gene matches: 10. CDR1 LNHDA and CDR2 SQIVND come from the germline V gene (reference sequence). The CDR3 is 17 residues long. CDR3 DNA: TGTGCCAGTAGTACCACGGACAGGGCCGATATGAACACTGAAGCTTTCTTT. Protein sequence: CASSTTDRADMNTEAFF.

This clone was seen a handful of times. The chain is built from TRBV3-1 (or the pseudogene TRBV3-2) and TRBJ2-7; maybe TRBD2 (5 bases). V was trimmed by 1 base and J by 0 bases, leaving 10 bases between them. The germline gives CDR1 LGHDT, CDR2 YNNKEL (reference sequence). The CDR3 is 15 amino acids. CDR3 protein: CASSQGAGFSYEQYF. DNA of the CDR3: TGTGCCAGCAGCCAAGGGGCGGGTTTCTCCTACGAGCAGTACTTC.

The gene calls are TRBV5-6 and TRBJ1-2, with TRBD1 matching over 10 bases. The CDR3 length is 15 residues. The germline gives CDR1 SGHDT, CDR2 YYEEEE. Unmatched junction bases numbered 5, after V lost 4 bases and J lost 2 bases. CDR3 amino acids: CASSAGTGDNYGYTF. Here the CDR3 DNA reads TGTGCCAGCAGCGCTGGGACAGGGGACAACTATGGCTACACCTTC.

The chain is built from TRBV9 and TRBJ2-2; 8 bases align to TRBD2. The V and J ends lost 0 bases and 5 bases, in that order; junction bases with no gene match: 9. The CDR3 consists of 17 residues. The germline V gene encodes CDR1 SGDLS and CDR2 YYNGEE. The CDR3 DNA reads TGTGCCAGCAGCGTAGGCGGGGGGCGCTTTGAGACCGGGGAGCTGTTTTTT. It translates to CASSVGGGRFETGELFF. The full variable domain, completed using reference TRBV9 and TRBJ2-2, is DSGVTQTPKHLITATGQRVTLRCSPRSGDLSVYWYQQSLDQGLQFLIQYYNGEERAKGNILERFSAQQFPDLHSELNLSSLELGDSALYFCASSVGGGRFETGELFFGEGSRLTVL.

The rearrangement joins TRBV4-1 to TRBJ1-2; D is undetermined. V lost 1 base and J 8 bases, leaving 14 bases between the germline ends. CDR1 is MGHRA, CDR2 YSYEKL, per germline. CDR3 length: 14 residues. The CDR3 nucleotides are TGCGCCAGCAGCCAAGGACCGCAAGCGGGGGGCTACACCTTC. This gives the protein CASSQGPQAGGYTF.

As concerns this clone: The same CDR3 can be traced to other DNA sequences in this sample. The V and J genes are TRBV3-1 (or the pseudogene TRBV3-2) and TRBJ1-2, with 8 positions matching TRBD1. CDR1 is LGHDT and CDR2 is YNNKEL in the germline V gene (reference sequence). This CDR3 region has 13 residues. Losses at the gene ends were 4 bases for V and 8 bases for J; bases not matched to a gene: 6. The CDR3 reads CASSPGQAGGYTF. DNA for the CDR3: TGTGCCAGCAGCCCGGGACAGGCAGGAGGCTACACCTTC.

The gene calls are TRBV18 and TRBJ2-7; 11 bases agree with TRBD2. V dropped 3 bases and J dropped 3; count of bases not matched to a gene: 4. From germline, CDR1 is KGHSH and CDR2 LQKENI. This CDR3 is built from 15 residues. The CDR3 reads CASSPSGTSGYEQYF. The CDR3 DNA sequence: TGTGCCAGCTCACCTTCCGGGACTAGCGGCTACGAGCAGTACTTC.

This rearrangement joins TRBV18 to TRBJ2-1; tentatively, D is TRBD2 (6 bases). This CDR3 contains 15 residues. Per the germline V gene, CDR1 is KGHSH and CDR2 is LQKENI. V dropped 3 bases and J dropped 5 bases, with 14 bases sitting between them. For the CDR3, the DNA is TGTGCCAGCTCACCCGTCGGGAGCACCAACAATGAGCAGTTCTTC. This codes for CASSPVGSTNNEQFF.

The chain is built from TRBV7-6 and TRBJ1-5; D is possibly TRBD1 (6 bases). Germline lookup yields CDR1 SGHVS and CDR2 FNYEAQ. The CDR3 runs to 16 residues. V was pared by 1 base and J by 6 bases, with 16 bases between. The CDR3 reads CASSLGVQGAGQPQHF. CDR3 DNA: TGTGCCAGCAGCTTAGGGGTACAGGGTGCGGGTCAGCCCCAGCATTTT.

The chain employs TRBV6-1 and TRBJ1-2; D is possibly TRBD1 (5 bases). V lost 0 bases and J lost 4, with 12 bases in between. The CDR3 covers 15 residues. Germline V lookup: CDR1 MNHNS, CDR2 SASEGT. CDR3 amino acids: CASSEAGGTPYGYTF. The DNA of the CDR3 is TGTGCCAGCAGTGAAGCGGGAGGGACCCCCTATGGCTACACCTTC.

V is TRBV25-1 and J is TRBJ1-4; 8 bases agree with TRBD1. Germline V CDR1 and CDR2: MGHDK, SYGVNS. This CDR3 contains 18 residues. V shed 2 bases, J shed 0 bases, and the junction held 8 bases outside the gene matches. CDR3 protein: CASSETFGTGATNEKLFF. The CDR3 region has the DNA TGTGCCAGCAGTGAAACTTTCGGGACAGGAGCAACTAATGAAAAACTGTTTTTT.

J is TRBJ2-3 and V is TRBV11-2, with D tentatively TRBD2 (5 bases). The CDR3 totals 12 residues. Germline CDR1 SGHAT, CDR2 FQNNGV. V dropped 4 bases and J dropped 5 bases, with 7 bases sitting between them. The CDR3 DNA reads TGTGCCAGCAGCTCCGGACTAGATACGCAGTATTTT. The encoded protein is CASSSGLDTQYF.

DNA for the CDR3: TGCGCCAGCAGCCCAGGGGACAGGGCCTGGGGAGATGATGGCTACACCTTC. It is translated as CASSPGDRAWGDDGYTF. The genes are TRBV4-1 and TRBJ1-2; 9 bases are shared with TRBD1. V was pared by 4 bases and J by 6 bases, with 15 bases of the junction left unmatched. The germline CDR1 and CDR2 sequences are MGHRA and YSYEKL. The CDR3 contains 17 residues.

The CDR3 region is CASSLSTRGGLLDYEQYF. CDR3 bases: TGTGCCAGCAGTTTATCGACGCGGGGAGGGCTCCTCGACTACGAGCAGTACTTC. The rearrangement joins TRBV27 to TRBJ2-7; TRBD2 matches 7 bases. There are 18 residues in the CDR3. The germline gives CDR1 MNHEY, CDR2 SMNVEV (reference sequence). V shed 0 bases and J 3 bases; nucleotides not matched to a gene: 14.

The rearrangement links TRBV30 to TRBJ2-2; D remains unclear. The CDR3 covers 13 residues. Trimming stripped 0 bases from V and 6 bases from J, with 8 bases between. From germline, CDR1 is GTSNPN and CDR2 SVGIG (reference sequence). The CDR3 region has the DNA TGTGCCTGGAGTGTACACTATCCCGGGGAGCTGTTTTTT. It specifies CAWSVHYPGELFF.

This clone was observed once. The rearrangement joins TRBV30 to TRBJ2-1, with TRBD1 as a possible D gene (5 bases). This CDR3 region has 13 residues. CDR1 and CDR2 from the germline V gene are GTSNPN and SVGIG (reference sequence). V was clipped by 7 bases and J by 6 bases, with 16 bases between them. The CDR3 region is CAYDSNFPNEQFF. CDR3 nucleotide sequence: TGTGCCTATGACAGCAATTTTCCCAATGAGCAGTTCTTC.

This chain connects TRBV4-1 to TRBJ2-7, with TRBD2 identical over 9 bases. There are 15 residues in the CDR3. CDR1 is MGHRA, CDR2 YSYEKL, per germline. V shed 1 base and J 3 bases; nucleotides not matched to a gene: 4. CDR3 sequence: CASSQGQREDYEQYF. In nucleotides, the CDR3 is TGCGCCAGCAGCCAAGGCCAGCGGGAGGACTACGAGCAGTACTTC.

The J gene is TRBJ2-5, the V gene TRBV2; D gene unclear. From germline, CDR1 is SNHLY and CDR2 FYNNEI. V was pared by 4 bases and J by 2 bases, with 14 bases between. The CDR3 runs 15 residues. CDR3 nucleotides: TGTGCCAGCAGTGGGCCTTCCCTGCGGCAAGAGACCCAGTACTTC. Translating gives CASSGPSLRQETQYF. The whole variable domain, remainder taken from reference TRBV2 and TRBJ2-5, is EPEVTQTPSHQVTQMGQEVILRCVPISNHLYFYWYRQILGQKVEFLVSFYNNEISEKSEIFDDQFSVERPDGSNFTLKIRSTKLEDSAMYFCASSGPSLRQETQYFGPGTRLLVL.

This clone appeared a single time. The CDR3 DNA reads as TGTGCCAGCAGTGAAAGGAGTCCCACTGAAGCTTTCTTT. Residues: CASSERSPTEAFF. The rearrangement joins TRBV6-1 to TRBJ1-1; D is uncertain. In germline, CDR1 is MNHNS, CDR2 SASEGT. The germline V and J ends were trimmed by 2 bases and 4 bases, with 8 bases remaining between them. The CDR3 contains 13 residues.

The chain combines TRBV18 with TRBJ1-5, with D hard to call. V lost 0 bases to trimming and J lost 5 bases, with 11 bases between them. CDR1 KGHSH and CDR2 LQKENI come from the germline V gene. The CDR3 has 15 residues. The CDR3 spells CASSPPGGNHQPQHF. The CDR3 DNA reads TGTGCCAGCTCACCACCGGGAGGTAACCATCAGCCCCAGCATTTT. Full variable domain (outside the CDR3, taken from reference TRBV18 and TRBJ1-5): NAGVMQNPRHLVRRRGQEARLRCSPMKGHSHVYWYRQLPEEGLKFMVYLQKENIIDESGMPKERFSAEFPKEGPSILRIQQVVRGDSAAYFCASSPPGGNHQPQHFGDGTRLSIL.

As for this clone: The sample carries other DNA sequences with the same CDR3. The rearrangement joins TRBV5-6 to TRBJ1-1, with 8 bases identical to TRBD1. Trimming took 4 bases from V and 4 from J; bases not matched to a gene: 3. Germline V gene lookup returns CDR1 SGHDT and CDR2 YYEEEE. The CDR3 has 13 amino acids. Here the CDR3 reads CASSLDRATEAFF. The CDR3 DNA is TGTGCCAGCAGCCTGGACAGGGCCACTGAAGCTTTCTTT.

The rearrangement joins TRBV10-3 to TRBJ1-2; D unresolved. From germline, CDR1 is ENHRY and CDR2 SYGVKD. The CDR3 runs to 18 residues. V lost 2 bases and J 2 bases, leaving 21 bases between the germline ends. This chain's CDR3 is CAISEVTGIGPGNYGYTF. The CDR3 DNA sequence: TGTGCCATCAGTGAGGTGACGGGTATCGGCCCGGGGAACTATGGCTACACCTTC.